This TCR beta chain was captured in a study of PD-1 blockade in classical Hodgkin lymphoma. Study information: On a schedule of every 2 weeks, patients received nivolumab 3 mg/kg intravenously.

With respect to this clone: Antigen unknown.

TCRdb's copy holds only in-frame clones and misses some; the assay was immunoSEQ multiplex PCR. Of about 46,000 clones in the sample, around 70% were seen once. Exposure to brentuximab vedotin varied, and each patient had relapsed following autologous stem cell transplantation. The germline V gene has CDR1 LNHDA and CDR2 SQIVND (reference sequence). Losses at the gene ends were 6 bases for V and 6 bases for J; bases not matched to a gene: 11. The CDR3 extends over 15 amino acids. General study points: CD4+ TCR diversity climbed significantly by C4D1, unlike CD8+ TCR diversity. Before treatment, complete responders showed about the same diversity as newly diagnosed patients. Lower baseline TCR diversity was reported for newly diagnosed patients than for healthy donors.

Sequenced material: peripheral blood mononuclear cells (PBMCs), taken at baseline. This TCR came from a human donor with classical Hodgkin lymphoma. The chain couples TRBV19 to TRBJ1-2, with 9 bases that match TRBD1. The chain's CDR3 is CASSPGTGFIHGYTF. CDR3 in DNA: TGTGCCAGTAGCCCAGGGACAGGGTTTATTCATGGCTACACCTTC.